A single sample gave rise to the 27 T cell receptor beta chains below, sequenced in a study of early T cells in non-severe SARS-CoV-2 infection. A single record per CDR3 protein comes from TCRdb applying MiXCR to the 5' RACE reads. In the table there are some 64,000 distinct CDR3 sequences, 15% to 20% of which are singletons. The sequences come from whole blood, collected at baseline. The receptors derive from an adult who was a healthcare worker with PCR-confirmed SARS-CoV-2 infection or an uninfected control (not recorded which).

This clonotype occurred a few times. DNA of the CDR3: TGCGCCAGCAGCCCTGCGACAGGGGGTACAGATACGCAGTATTTT. Translation: CASSPATGGTDTQYF. V is TRBV5-1 and J is TRBJ2-3; 9 bases fit TRBD1. Germline V lookup: CDR1 SGHRS, CDR2 YFSETQ. There are 15 residues in the CDR3. J gave up 3 bases and V 4 bases, and 6 bases lay outside the gene matches.

The chain uses TRBV15 and TRBJ2-3; TRBD1 agrees at 10 bases. Germline values: CDR1 LNHNV, CDR2 YYDKDF (reference sequence). This CDR3 contains 16 residues. Trimming cost V 1 base and J 4 bases; bases outside gene matches: 5. Here the CDR3 DNA reads TGTGCCACCAGCAGAGGGACAGGGGGGAAGGCAGATACGCAGTATTTT. Residues: CATSRGTGGKADTQYF.

The V call is TRBV20-1, the J call TRBJ2-2; 10 bases align to TRBD2. The CDR3 is 18 residues long. J lost 2 bases, V lost 3 bases, and 12 bases had no gene match. Germline-derived CDR1 and CDR2 are DFQATT and SNEGSKA (reference sequence). CDR3: CSARPPRTSGDNTGELFF. Written as DNA, the CDR3 is TGCAGTGCTAGGCCCCCTCGGACTAGCGGAGATAACACCGGGGAGCTGTTTTTT.

This clonotype was detected ten times or more. The chain recombines TRBV6-5 with TRBJ2-3; D may be TRBD1 (5 bases). V was clipped by 2 bases and J by 0 bases, with 6 bases between them. Germline V gene lookup returns CDR1 MNHEY and CDR2 SVGAGI. The CDR3 totals 14 residues. The CDR3 DNA reads TGTGCCAGCAGTTACCGACAGAGCACAGATACGCAGTATTTT. Translating gives CASSYRQSTDTQYF.

V gene TRBV15 combines with J gene TRBJ2-7; TRBD2 aligns across 9 bases. J lost 2 bases, V lost 6 bases, and 8 bases had no gene match. Looked up from germline, CDR1 is LNHNV and CDR2 is YYDKDF (reference sequence). The CDR3 is made up of 15 amino acids. The CDR3 is CATRRKRGATYEQYF. The CDR3 DNA follows: TGTGCCACCAGAAGAAAGCGGGGGGCCACCTACGAGCAGTACTTC. Full variable domain (outside the CDR3, taken from reference TRBV15 and TRBJ2-7): DAMVIQNPRYQVTQFGKPVTLSCSQTLNHNVMYWYQQKSSQAPKLLFHYYDKDFNNEADTPDNFQSRRPNTSFCFLDIRSPGLGDTAMYLCATRRKRGATYEQYFGPGTRLTVT.

In its sample, this clonotype is medium-sized. J is TRBJ2-7 and V is TRBV28; 7 bases agree with TRBD2. The CDR3 is made up of 12 amino acids. Losses at the gene ends were 7 bases for V and 7 bases for J; bases not matched to a gene: 7. CDR1 and CDR2 from the germline V gene are MDHEN and SYDVKM. Here the CDR3 DNA reads TGTGCCAGCAATCCACTCGGGGGGGAGCAGTACTTC. Amino acids: CASNPLGGEQYF.

Regarding this clonotype: This may arise from a read error, as a much more abundant clone is one base away. The chain couples TRBV7-2 to TRBJ2-3; a possible D gene is TRBD1 (6 bases). Trimming pared 1 base from V and 4 bases from J, leaving 9 bases between. This CDR3 contains 14 residues. The germline V gene encodes CDR1 SGHTA and CDR2 FQGNSA. In DNA, the CDR3 is TGTACCAGCAGCTTAGTTGGGGGCGCAGATACGCAGTATTTT. Translating it yields CTSSLVGGADTQYF.

J is TRBJ2-7 and V is TRBV10-3, with D unresolved. CDR3 length: 14 amino acids. Trimming removed 3 bases at V and 3 bases at J, with 12 bases between. Germline V lookup: CDR1 ENHRY, CDR2 SYGVKD. CDR3 bases: TGTGCCATCAGTGATAGGACGGCCGTCTACGAGCAGTACTTC. Translated, it gives CAISDRTAVYEQYF.

In its sample, this clonotype was seen many times. This chain uses TRBV20-1 with TRBJ2-2; D assignment may be TRBD1 or TRBD2 (5 bases each). Germline V CDR1 and CDR2: DFQATT, SNEGSKA (reference sequence). V was shortened by 5 bases and J by 4 bases, with 11 bases between the two germline ends. The CDR3 has 13 residues. The CDR3 DNA follows: TGCAGTGCTTCGAGGGGAATCACCGGGGAGCTGTTTTTT. Amino acids: CSASRGITGELFF.

This clonotype was seen only a few times. The V and J genes are TRBV9 and TRBJ1-4, with D possibly matching TRBD1 (6 bases). The CDR3 is 18 residues long. Germline values: CDR1 SGDLS, CDR2 YYNGEE. V was trimmed by 3 bases and J by 0 bases, leaving 18 bases between them. The CDR3 DNA follows: TGTGCCAGCAGCGCCACTTTGGGGGCGTTTGCAACTAATGAAAAACTGTTTTTT. Amino acid sequence: CASSATLGAFATNEKLFF.

Ten or more counts support this clonotype. This chain uses TRBV28 with TRBJ2-3; D gene uncertain. The CDR3 extends over 11 amino acids. Germline CDR1 and CDR2: MDHEN and SYDVKM. V lost 6 bases and J lost 0, with 1 base in between. CDR3 sequence: CASRSTDTQYF. DNA for the CDR3: TGTGCCAGCAGGAGCACAGATACGCAGTATTTT.

This clonotype was seen more than once but under ten times. The chain employs TRBV6-1 and TRBJ1-2; a weak D match, TRBD1 (5 bases). This CDR3 is 13 amino acids long. Germline V gene data show CDR1 as MNHNS and CDR2 as SASEGT. Trimming shortened V by 1 base and J by 8 bases, and 11 bases separated the two germline ends. The CDR3 sequence: CASSEVQGIGYTF. CDR3 nucleotide sequence: TGTGCCAGCAGTGAAGTTCAGGGTATCGGCTACACCTTC.

In this sample, this clonotype turned up a few times. This chain's CDR3 is CASSFYETQYF. In DNA, the CDR3 is TGTGCCAGCAGCTTCTATGAGACCCAGTACTTC. The gene calls are TRBV11-2 and TRBJ2-5; D gene unclear. V lost 3 bases and J 5 bases, leaving 4 bases between the germline ends. The CDR3 runs 11 residues. CDR1 SGHAT and CDR2 FQNNGV come from the germline V gene. The full variable domain, with the rest looked up from reference TRBV11-2 and TRBJ2-5, is EAGVAQSPRYKIIEKRQSVAFWCNPISGHATLYWYQQILGQGPKLLIQFQNNGVVDDSQLPKDRFSAERLKGVDSTLKIQPAKLEDSAVYLCASSFYETQYFGPGTRLLVL.

The V and J genes are TRBV3-1 and TRBJ1-1; no clear D. This CDR3 spans 12 amino acids. The V end lost 7 bases, the J end lost 1 base, and 7 bases lay between the germline ends. Germline V lookup: CDR1 LGHDT, CDR2 YNNKEL (reference sequence). CDR3 residues: CASTRGNTEAFF. The CDR3 DNA follows: TGTGCCAGCACACGCGGGAACACTGAAGCTTTCTTT.

As regards this clonotype: No conserved phenylalanine or tryptophan is present at the end of the CDR3, so a read error is the likely explanation. The genes are TRBV7-6 and TRBJ1-3; no reliable D call. The CDR3 length is 15 residues. V was shortened by 2 bases and J by 0 bases, with 8 bases between the two germline ends. Germline CDR1 is SGHVS and CDR2 is FNYEAQ. For the CDR3, the DNA is TGTGCCAGCAGCTTATTTCGGGGCTCTGGAAACACCATATATTAT. Its protein is CASSLFRGSGNTIYY.

The chain has TRBV10-3 and TRBJ1-2, with D unclear. Trimming left V 2 bases short and J 6 bases short, with 4 bases between. Germline V gene sequence: CDR1 ENHRY, CDR2 SYGVKD. The CDR3 has 11 residues. The CDR3 loop reads CAISEGNGYTF. The CDR3, as DNA: TGTGCCATCAGTGAGGGGAATGGCTACACCTTC.

V gene TRBV7-9 combines with J gene TRBJ2-3; no definite D call. The CDR3 consists of 14 residues. The V end was cut by 7 bases, the J end by 3 bases, with 14 bases between. The germline gives CDR1 SEHNR, CDR2 FQNEAQ (reference sequence). The CDR3, as DNA: TGTGCCAGCAAGATGGGAACTGTAACAGATACGCAGTATTTT. It yields the protein CASKMGTVTDTQYF.

This clonotype occurred a few times. The chain has TRBV4-1 and TRBJ2-1, with 9 bases aligning to TRBD2. CDR1 is MGHRA and CDR2 is YSYEKL in the germline V gene. The CDR3 sequence is 17 residues long. Losses at the gene ends were 1 base for V and 8 bases for J; bases not matched to a gene: 12. The CDR3 DNA reads TGCGCCAGCAGCCAAGTCCTAGCGGGGAGCGTGGCTGATGAGCAGTTCTTC. It translates to CASSQVLAGSVADEQFF.

The chain employs TRBV6-6 and TRBJ2-2; possibly TRBD1 for D (6 bases). The germline V gene encodes CDR1 MNHNY and CDR2 SVGAGI (reference sequence). The CDR3 consists of 14 residues. The V end was cut by 7 bases, the J end by 1 base, with 10 bases between. The CDR3 protein is CASTRGENTGELFF. The DNA of the CDR3 is TGTGCCAGCACCAGGGGCGAGAACACCGGGGAGCTGTTTTTT.

Only a few counts were recorded for this clonotype. This chain joins TRBV12-3 or TRBV12-4 and TRBJ1-1; 7 nucleotides agree with TRBD1. CDR3 length equals 14 residues. J gave up 1 base and V 5 bases, and 4 bases lay outside the gene matches. CDR3 DNA sequence: TGTGCCAGCAGTGTAGGACAGGCGAACACTGAAGCTTTCTTT. Protein: CASSVGQANTEAFF.

This clonotype has at least ten counts. This sequence joins TRBV28 and TRBJ1-4; D unclear. The CDR3 runs to 13 residues. V was shortened by 8 bases and J by 8 bases, with 15 bases between the two germline ends. Germline values: CDR1 MDHEN, CDR2 SYDVKM. The DNA of the CDR3 is TGTGCCAGCTCCCCTTACTCAGCAGAAAAACTGTTTTTT. This translates into CASSPYSAEKLFF.

CDR3 protein: CASSRGLAGAGELFF. Here the CDR3 DNA reads TGTGCCAGCAGCAGAGGACTAGCGGGAGCCGGGGAGCTGTTTTTT. The gene calls are TRBV7-9 and TRBJ2-2; 13 bases align to TRBD2. With 5 bases clipped from V and 6 bases from J, the junction kept 3 bases outside the gene matches. Germline V gene sequence: CDR1 SEHNR, CDR2 FQNEAQ (reference sequence). The CDR3 is 15 amino acids.

There are a few counts of this clonotype. The V gene is TRBV2, the J gene TRBJ1-4, with D unclear. This CDR3 contains 14 residues. CDR1 SNHLY and CDR2 FYNNEI come from the germline V gene. Trimming cost V 0 bases and J 7 bases, with 9 bases left between them. CDR3 sequence (DNA): TGTGCCAGCAGTGAAGCAGGGCGGGGTGAAAAACTGTTTTTT. It yields the protein CASSEAGRGEKLFF.

The chain links TRBV4-2 to TRBJ2-3; TRBD2 matches at 9 bases. Germline-derived CDR1 and CDR2 are LGHNA and YNFKEQ. With 0 bases clipped from V and 0 bases from J, the junction kept 7 bases outside the gene matches. The CDR3 loop spans 18 amino acids. CDR3 region: CASSQDSGGQGSTDTQYF. Written as DNA, the CDR3 is TGTGCCAGCAGCCAAGACAGCGGGGGGCAAGGGAGCACAGATACGCAGTATTTT.

The chain links TRBV6-5 to TRBJ1-3; no definite D call. Germline CDR1 reads MNHEY; CDR2 reads SVGAGI. V gave up 5 bases and J gave up 7 bases, with 15 bases separating them. CDR3 length: 14 residues. This chain's CDR3 is CASSTGPVGNTIYF. The CDR3 bases are TGTGCCAGCAGTACCGGGCCGGTAGGGAACACCATATATTTT.

In this sample, this clonotype turned up a few times. V usage is TRBV12-3 or TRBV12-4 and J usage is TRBJ2-2, with a weak D call TRBD2 (5 bases). The CDR3 contains 15 residues. V gave up 5 bases and J gave up 2 bases, with 12 bases separating them. CDR3 bases: TGTGCCAGCAGTCCAGGACTTGAAAACACCGGGGAGCTGTTTTTT. Translated, it gives CASSPGLENTGELFF.

This clonotype was counted only a few times. This chain uses TRBV5-5 with TRBJ1-4, with D possibly being TRBD1 (6 bases). The CDR3 runs to 14 residues. The V gene's germline CDR1 is SGHKS and CDR2 YYEKEE (reference sequence). Trimming removed 5 bases at V and 6 bases at J, with 14 bases between. The CDR3 region is CASSREQGDEKLFF. As DNA, the CDR3 is TGTGCCAGCAGTCGGGAACAGGGCGATGAAAAACTGTTTTTT.